A selection of T cell receptor beta chains follows, all from one sample in a study of beta chain features in type 1 diabetes. The assay was immunoSEQ multiplex PCR, and TCRdb's table has in-frame clones only and misses some. The table lists 630,000 or so clones, over 12% of them singletons. Sample: naive CD4+ T cells from blood. These receptors were obtained from a man aged 18 to 29 with type 1 diabetes. CDR3s include the opening cysteine and the closing phenylalanine or tryptophan. The order of the fields is CDR3 length, D gene, V gene, J gene, clone size, CDR3 DNA, CDR3 protein. A D gene is named only where the DNA matches it firmly. Size tells how often a clone was seen (once, few, many) or the class of an expanded clone, and some rows leave it out.

>13|NA|TRBV14|TRBJ1-1|few
TGTGCCAGCAGCCAAGGCCTGGACACTGAAGCTTTCTTT
CASSQGLDTEAFF
>14|NA|TRBV19|TRBJ1-1|few
TGTGCCAGTAGTGCAACACAGGGTGGGACTGAAGCTTTCTTT
CASSATQGGTEAFF
>15|NA|TRBV4-1|TRBJ2-7|few
TGCGCCAGCAGCCAAGGAAGAGACCCCTCCTACGAGCAGTACTTC
CASSQGRDPSYEQYF
>15|NA|TRBV7-2|TRBJ1-4|few
TGTGCCAGCAGCTCTATGGGGGTGCTCAGTGAAAAACTGTTTTTT
CASSSMGVLSEKLFF
>14|TRBD1|TRBV27|TRBJ2-5|NA
TGTGCCAGCAGCATTGACAGGGGGAAAGAGACCCAGTACTTC
CASSIDRGKETQYF
>13|TRBD1|TRBV29-1|TRBJ1-2|few
TGCAGCGTCTCTCCGGGACAGGGCTCTGGCTACACCTTC
CSVSPGQGSGYTF
>16|TRBD1|TRBV25-1|TRBJ2-7|NA
TGTGCCAGCAGTGAAAGGGTGGGACAGGGGGCCCACGAGCAGTACTTC
CASSERVGQGAHEQYF
>15|TRBD1|TRBV7-9|TRBJ2-2|many
TGTGGCAGTATATACGGGGGACAGGGAACCGGGGAGCTGTTTTTT
CGSIYGGQGTGELFF
>15|TRBD2|TRBV11-2|TRBJ2-2|few
TGTGCCAGCAGCCGAATAGCGGGTCACACCGGGGAGCTGTTTTTT
CASSRIAGHTGELFF
>16|TRBD1|TRBV6-5|TRBJ2-2|NA
TGTGCCAGCAGTTACCCCGGGACAGGGAACACCGGGGAGCTGTTTTTT
CASSYPGTGNTGELFF
>15|TRBD1|TRBV7-2|TRBJ2-5|few
TGTGCCAGCAGCTCGAGACAGGGATGGCGAGAGACCCAGTACTTC
CASSSRQGWRETQYF
>16|NA|TRBV7-9|TRBJ2-6|NA
TGTGCCAGCAGCCGAGGAACAATGTCTGGGGCCAACGTCCTGACTTTC
CASSRGTMSGANVLTF
>15|TRBD1|TRBV5-1|TRBJ2-6|few
TGCGCCAGCAGCCAGGACAGGGCTGGGGCCAACGTCCTGACTTTC
CASSQDRAGANVLTF
>12|NA|TRBV7-9|TRBJ2-7|few
TGTGCCAGCGGGAACCGTCTCTACGAGCAGTACTTC
CASGNRLYEQYF
>14|TRBD1|TRBV5-1|TRBJ2-1|NA
TGCGCCAGCAGCAACGGGACAGGCCCCAATGAGCAGTTCTTC
CASSNGTGPNEQFF
>14|NA|TRBV28|TRBJ2-1|few
TGTGCCAGCAGTTTACTTAGCCGAGACAATGAGCAGTTCTTC
CASSLLSRDNEQFF
>17|TRBD1|TRBV7-9|TRBJ1-2|few
TGTGCCAGCAGCTTAGCGCACTCGACAGGGGGAGTTTATGGCTACACCTTC
CASSLAHSTGGVYGYTF
>15|NA|TRBV10-3|TRBJ2-7|few
TGTGCCATCAGTGATGGGCAGATAAGCTCCTACGAGCAGTACTTC
CAISDGQISSYEQYF
>14|NA|TRBV30|TRBJ1-3|few
TGTGCCTGGACGGGGCTAGCGTTGGGAAACACCATATATTTT
CAWTGLALGNTIYF
>13|TRBD2|TRBV30|TRBJ2-3|NA
TGTGCCTGGACCCCCCGGGCTAGCGGGGTTAGTTTTTTT
CAWTPRASGVSFF
>13|NA|TRBV30|TRBJ1-1|few
TGTGCCTGGAGGGACGGAGGACCGGCGGAAGCTTTCTTT
CAWRDGGPAEAFF
>17|NA|TRBV27|TRBJ2-6|few
TGTGCCAGCAGTTTGGCAGGGGCCCACTCTGGGGCCAACGTCCTGACTTTC
CASSLAGAHSGANVLTF
>16|TRBD2|TRBV2|TRBJ2-7|NA
TGTGCCAGCAGTGACATAGGGACTAGCGGGAGTGACGAGCAGTACTTC
CASSDIGTSGSDEQYF
>15|NA|TRBV25-1|TRBJ1-2|NA
TGTGCCAGCAGTGAAGAGGGGAGATTCGCCTATGGCTACACCTTC
CASSEEGRFAYGYTF
>14|NA|TRBV4-2|TRBJ1-5|NA
TGTGCCAGCAGCCAAGTCGGGCAGGGACAGCCCCAGCATTTT
CASSQVGQGQPQHF
>14|NA|TRBV5-1|TRBJ2-5|NA
TGCGCCAGCGCCTCGCGGGCAACTCAAGAGACCCAGTACTTC
CASASRATQETQYF
>15|TRBD2|TRBV14|TRBJ2-3|few
TGTGCCAGCAGCCGGGGAGCGGGAGTTGTAGATACGCAGTATTTT
CASSRGAGVVDTQYF
>15|NA|TRBV19|TRBJ1-1|few
TGTGCCAGTAGTACGGTGACAGGTATGAACACTGAAGCTTTCTTT
CASSTVTGMNTEAFF
>14|NA|TRBV7-2|TRBJ2-5|few
TGTGCCAGCAGCCCATCCCAGGGGTTTGAGACCCAGTACTTC
CASSPSQGFETQYF
>14|NA|TRBV6-5|TRBJ2-7|few
TGTGCCAGCAGTTACGGCCGCAGGGCCTACGAGCAGTACTTC
CASSYGRRAYEQYF
>15|NA|TRBV4-3|TRBJ2-7|few
TGCGCCAGCAGCCAAGATGGAGCGACAGGCTACGAGCAGTACTTC
CASSQDGATGYEQYF
>15|TRBD1|TRBV4-2|TRBJ1-5|few
TGTGCCAGCAGCCATACTGGGACAGGGGAACAGCCCCAGCATTTT
CASSHTGTGEQPQHF
>15|TRBD2|TRBV19|TRBJ2-7|few
TGTGCCAGTAGTCCCAGTTCCGCGGGAGCTTACGAGCAGTACTTC
CASSPSSAGAYEQYF
>15|NA|TRBV28|TRBJ1-2|few
TGTGCCAGCAGTTTGGGCGAAGGGTGGAACTATGGCTACACCTTC
CASSLGEGWNYGYTF
>16|NA|TRBV28|TRBJ2-5|NA
TGTGCCAGCAGTTCGCGCCGACTAGACCTACAAGAGACCCAGTACTTC
CASSSRRLDLQETQYF
>16|NA|TRBV19|TRBJ1-5|NA
TGTGCCAGTACGCCTCGCCGGGGGGGGAGCAATCAGCCCCAGCATTTT
CASTPRRGGSNQPQHF
>14|TRBD1|TRBV5-6|TRBJ2-3|few
TGTGCCAGCAGCGTGGGACAGGGGGTGGATACGCAGTATTTT
CASSVGQGVDTQYF
>14|NA|TRBV11-2|TRBJ1-2|few
TGTGCCAGCCAACAGGGAGCGACTAACTATGGCTACACCTTC
CASQQGATNYGYTF
>15|NA|TRBV6-5|TRBJ2-1|NA
TGTGCCAGCAGTTACCAACCGACCTCCTACAATGAGCAGTTCTTC
CASSYQPTSYNEQFF
>16|NA|TRBV5-1|TRBJ2-6|NA
TGCGCCAGCAGCTTGGTCTCGGGGGATGGGGCCAACGTCCTGACTTTC
CASSLVSGDGANVLTF
>16|NA|TRBV6-5|TRBJ1-3|NA
TGTGCCAGCAGTTACGAGGGAGGGGGCTCTGGAAACACCATATATTTT
CASSYEGGGSGNTIYF
>11|NA|TRBV20-1|TRBJ1-1|few
TGCAGTGCTAGACAGACTGGCGAAGCTTTCTTT
CSARQTGEAFF
>13|NA|TRBV29-1|TRBJ1-1|NA
TGCAGCGTTGCCCGACGGGGGAACACTGAAGCTTTCTTT
CSVARRGNTEAFF
>22|TRBD2|TRBV5-1|TRBJ2-2|NA
TGCGCCAGCAGCTTGGTCCTGACGGCAACCGGGACTAGCGGGTATCAAACCGGGGAGCTGTTTTTT
CASSLVLTATGTSGYQTGELFF
>13|NA|TRBV7-9|TRBJ2-3|many
TGTGCCAGCAGCCGCGGGCACGGGAATACGCAGTATTTT
CASSRGHGNTQYF
>19|TRBD2|TRBV5-1|TRBJ2-1|NA
TGCGCCAGCAGCTCACTGGGAGGAGAATTAGCGGGGGAATACAATGAGCAGTTCTTC
CASSSLGGELAGEYNEQFF
>14|NA|TRBV6-5|TRBJ2-7|few
TGTGCCAGCAGGTATGGACGGCTCTCCTACGAGCAGTACTTC
CASRYGRLSYEQYF
>15|NA|TRBV14|TRBJ2-1|NA
TGTGCCAGCAGCCAAGATAGGAACAGGGCGAGTGAGCAGTTCTTC
CASSQDRNRASEQFF